This T cell receptor (beta chain) came from a study of blood T cell repertoires in COVID-19. Trimming cost V 2 bases and J 6 bases, with 14 bases left between them. The length of the CDR3 is 14 residues. In the original workflow: Using reference gene primer amplification, nucleated cell counts were estimated. Sequencing used immunoSEQ multiplex PCR; TCRdb keeps in-frame clones, though not all of them. Clonal size and the V and J genes are those of that table, whereas D and trimming came from the DNA. The sample carries about 160,000 clones, approximately 87% recorded once. The J gene is TRBJ2-7, the V gene TRBV23-1; weak D call: TRBD1 (6 bases). TRBV23-1 is labeled an ORF, and its function is uncertain. Sequencing used peripheral blood. The receptor comes from an older woman with acute or convalescent COVID-19. Written as DNA, the CDR3 is TGCGCCAGCAGTCAAGTCGGCAGGGGCTCCGAGCAGTACTTC. Translated: CASSQVGRGSEQYF.